These T cell receptor beta chains were read from a single sample in a study of shared clonotypes between healthy human individuals. Sequenced by immunoSEQ multiplex PCR; TCRdb stores in-frame clones only, minus some. The repertoire consists of some 680,000 clones, with around 78% occurring once and the leading ten covering around 2%. Sequencing was carried out using memory CD4+ T cells sorted from blood. The receptors originated from a woman in her thirties in good health. The CDR3 runs from the conserved cysteine through the conserved F or W. A D gene is named only where the DNA matches it firmly. Where a row states a size, it is once, few, many or the class of an expanded clone; other rows omit it.

V gene: TRBV20-1
J gene: TRBJ1-1
D gene: TRBD1
clone size: -
CDR3 protein: CISRGYTEAFF
CDR3 DNA: TGCATCAGCAGGGGGTACACTGAAGCTTTCTTT

V gene: TRBV5-1
J gene: TRBJ2-1
D gene: -
clone size: -
CDR3 protein: CASSLDGDPYNEQFF
CDR3 DNA: TGCGCCAGCAGCTTGGACGGAGACCCCTACAATGAGCAGTTCTTC

V gene: TRBV11-2
J gene: TRBJ1-1
D gene: -
clone size: -
CDR3 protein: CASSLINTEAFF
CDR3 DNA: TGTGCCAGCAGCTTGATTAACACTGAAGCTTTCTTT

V gene: TRBV5-6
J gene: TRBJ2-7
D gene: -
clone size: -
CDR3 protein: CASSLPGGASYEQYF
CDR3 DNA: TGTGCCAGCAGCTTACCAGGGGGGGCTTCCTACGAGCAGTACTTC

V gene: TRBV7-2
J gene: TRBJ2-7
D gene: TRBD2
clone size: -
CDR3 protein: CASSLLASGSTYEQYF
CDR3 DNA: TGTGCCAGCAGCTTATTGGCTAGCGGGAGTACTTACGAGCAGTACTTC

V gene: TRBV6-6
J gene: TRBJ2-2
D gene: -
clone size: -
CDR3 protein: CASGRLGDTGELFF
CDR3 DNA: TGTGCCAGCGGCAGACTTGGGGACACCGGGGAGCTGTTTTTT

V gene: TRBV28
J gene: TRBJ1-5
D gene: -
clone size: -
CDR3 protein: CASSLSPFSNQPQHF
CDR3 DNA: TGTGCCAGCAGTTTATCCCCATTTAGCAATCAGCCCCAGCATTTT

V gene: TRBV28
J gene: TRBJ2-5
D gene: TRBD1
clone size: -
CDR3 protein: CASSTPGTAKETQYF
CDR3 DNA: TGTGCCAGCAGTACACCCGGGACAGCCAAAGAGACCCAGTACTTC

V gene: TRBV25-1
J gene: TRBJ1-4
D gene: -
clone size: -
CDR3 protein: CASSGYRDGTNEKLFF
CDR3 DNA: TGTGCCAGCAGTGGGTACAGGGATGGTACTAATGAAAAACTGTTTTTT

V gene: TRBV25-1
J gene: TRBJ2-1
D gene: TRBD2
clone size: many
CDR3 protein: CASSETSGRNEQFF
CDR3 DNA: TGTGCCAGCAGTGAGACTAGCGGGAGAAATGAGCAGTTCTTC

V gene: TRBV11-3
J gene: TRBJ2-7
D gene: -
clone size: -
CDR3 protein: CASSLTGYEQYF
CDR3 DNA: TGTGCCAGCAGCTTAACGGGCTACGAGCAGTACTTC

V gene: TRBV6-1
J gene: TRBJ1-2
D gene: -
clone size: few
CDR3 protein: CAGQARGVGYTF
CDR3 DNA: TGTGCCGGGCAGGCACGAGGGGTAGGCTACACCTTC

V gene: TRBV5-8
J gene: TRBJ1-1
D gene: -
clone size: -
CDR3 protein: CASSRWTTEAFF
CDR3 DNA: TGTGCCAGCAGCCGATGGACGACTGAAGCTTTCTTT

V gene: TRBV29-1
J gene: TRBJ2-7
D gene: TRBD1
clone size: -
CDR3 protein: CSVATGVAYEQYF
CDR3 DNA: TGCAGCGTTGCCACAGGGGTGGCCTACGAGCAGTACTTC

V gene: TRBV5-4
J gene: TRBJ1-2
D gene: -
clone size: -
CDR3 protein: CASSNGHFLYGYTF
CDR3 DNA: TGTGCCAGCAGCAACGGACACTTCCTCTATGGCTACACCTTC

V gene: TRBV10-1
J gene: TRBJ2-7
D gene: TRBD1
clone size: -
CDR3 protein: CASSEGQVFKQYF
CDR3 DNA: TGCGCCAGCAGTGAGGGACAGGTTTTTAAGCAGTACTTC

V gene: TRBV5-6
J gene: TRBJ1-5
D gene: TRBD1
clone size: -
CDR3 protein: CASSLWDRDQPQHF
CDR3 DNA: TGTGCCAGCAGCTTGTGGGACAGGGATCAGCCCCAGCATTTT

V gene: TRBV29-1
J gene: TRBJ2-3
D gene: TRBD2
clone size: -
CDR3 protein: CSVHSQLAGEYTQYF
CDR3 DNA: TGCAGCGTTCATAGCCAACTAGCGGGAGAATATACGCAGTATTTT

V gene: TRBV6-1
J gene: TRBJ2-3
D gene: TRBD1
clone size: -
CDR3 protein: CASSALRTGERDTQYF
CDR3 DNA: TGTGCCAGCAGTGCATTAAGGACAGGGGAACGAGATACGCAGTATTTT

V gene: TRBV27
J gene: TRBJ2-5
D gene: -
clone size: -
CDR3 protein: CASSLYPRVSETQYF
CDR3 DNA: TGTGCCAGCAGTTTATATCCGCGGGTATCCGAGACCCAGTACTTC

V gene: TRBV27
J gene: TRBJ2-3
D gene: TRBD2
clone size: once
CDR3 protein: CASSFSGRGTDTQYF
CDR3 DNA: TGTGCCAGCAGTTTTAGCGGGAGAGGGACAGATACGCAGTATTTT

V gene: TRBV19
J gene: TRBJ1-5
D gene: -
clone size: -
CDR3 protein: CASSILTGNQPQHF
CDR3 DNA: TGTGCCAGTAGTATATTAACAGGGAATCAGCCCCAGCATTTT

V gene: TRBV18
J gene: TRBJ2-7
D gene: -
clone size: -
CDR3 protein: CASSPTQGSYEQYF
CDR3 DNA: TGTGCCAGCTCACCAACACAGGGCTCCTACGAGCAGTACTTC

V gene: TRBV25-1
J gene: TRBJ2-3
D gene: -
clone size: -
CDR3 protein: CASSESGEGSADTQYF
CDR3 DNA: TGTGCCAGCAGTGAATCGGGCGAGGGTTCAGCAGATACGCAGTATTTT

V gene: TRBV5-8
J gene: TRBJ2-5
D gene: -
clone size: -
CDR3 protein: CASKQYQETQYF
CDR3 DNA: TGTGCCAGCAAGCAGTACCAAGAGACCCAGTACTTC

V gene: TRBV5-1
J gene: TRBJ1-1
D gene: -
clone size: -
CDR3 protein: CASSHGGVTTEAFF
CDR3 DNA: TGCGCCAGCAGCCATGGAGGGGTTACCACTGAAGCTTTCTTT

V gene: TRBV28
J gene: TRBJ1-5
D gene: TRBD1
clone size: -
CDR3 protein: CASSSTGFEQPQHF
CDR3 DNA: TGTGCCAGCAGTTCGACAGGGTTCGAACAGCCCCAGCATTTT

V gene: TRBV9
J gene: TRBJ2-1
D gene: -
clone size: -
CDR3 protein: CASSKGRVDYNEQFF
CDR3 DNA: TGTGCCAGCAGCAAGGGGCGGGTAGACTACAATGAGCAGTTCTTC

V gene: TRBV5-5
J gene: TRBJ2-2
D gene: -
clone size: -
CDR3 protein: CASSLRVSGTGELFF
CDR3 DNA: TGTGCCAGCAGCTTGAGAGTATCGGGCACCGGGGAGCTGTTTTTT